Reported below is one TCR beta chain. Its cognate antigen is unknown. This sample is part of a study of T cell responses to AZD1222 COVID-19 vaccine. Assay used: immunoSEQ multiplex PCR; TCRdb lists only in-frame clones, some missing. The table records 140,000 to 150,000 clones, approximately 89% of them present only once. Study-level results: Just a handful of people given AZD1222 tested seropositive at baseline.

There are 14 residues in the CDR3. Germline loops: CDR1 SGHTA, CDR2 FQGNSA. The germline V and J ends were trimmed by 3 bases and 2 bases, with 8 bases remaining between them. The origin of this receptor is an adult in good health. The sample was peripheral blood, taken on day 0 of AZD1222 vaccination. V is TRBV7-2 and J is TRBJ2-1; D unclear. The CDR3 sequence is CASSLTETYNEQFF. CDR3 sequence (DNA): TGTGCCAGCAGCTTGACTGAGACCTACAATGAGCAGTTCTTC.